These 16 T cell receptor beta chains came from one sample sequenced in a study of T cell responses to AZD1222 COVID-19 vaccine (dated by TCRdb to about 2021). To prepare the library, the immunoSEQ multiplex PCR assay was applied. As stored in TCRdb, this immuneACCESS dataset retains in-frame rearrangements with V and J assigned. A fraction of the clones does not appear; measured against another copy, unresolved V genes explain less than half of the discrepancy, and the remainder lacks a known reason. Here the sample has 75,000 to 100,000 clones; nearly 90% occur a single time. Approximately 9.1% of the sample comes from the top ten. The sample's time point label is to be understood as: baseline before first vaccination. Material: peripheral blood, obtained on day 0 of AZD1222 vaccination. The receptors originated from an adult in good health.

The chain couples TRBV9 to TRBJ2-3; 9 bases fit TRBD2. This CDR3 has 16 residues. V gave up 5 bases and J gave up 4 bases; unmatched junction bases: 11. Per germline, CDR1 SGDLS and CDR2 YYNGEE. The CDR3 spells CASSLSGGRDPDTQYF. CDR3 nucleotide sequence: TGTGCCAGCAGTCTAAGCGGGGGGCGCGACCCAGATACGCAGTATTTT.

This sequence joins TRBV5-1 and TRBJ2-2; D possibly corresponds to TRBD1 (6 bases). Trimming left V 2 bases short and J 6 bases short, with 14 bases between. The CDR3 runs 15 residues. CDR1 and CDR2 from the germline V gene are SGHRS and YFSETQ. CDR3: CASSLTGTEAGELFF. DNA for the CDR3: TGCGCCAGCAGCTTAACAGGGACCGAGGCCGGGGAGCTGTTTTTT.

The CDR3 DNA reads TGTGCCAGCAGCCTAGTTGGGGGCGGGGGGAGCACAGATACGCAGTATTTT. Protein product: CASSLVGGGGSTDTQYF. The rearrangement joins TRBV7-2 to TRBJ2-3; 8 positions match TRBD2. With V trimmed by 5 bases and J by 0 bases, 10 bases remained unmatched. Germline V gene data show CDR1 as SGHTA and CDR2 as FQGNSA. The CDR3 is made up of 17 amino acids.

This clone rates as medium-sized. The rearrangement joins TRBV13 to TRBJ1-1; the D gene is possibly TRBD1 (6 bases). CDR1 is PRHDT and CDR2 is FYEKMQ in the germline V gene (reference sequence). V lost 3 bases, J lost 1 base, and 9 bases lay in between. This CDR3 comprises 14 residues. The CDR3 coding sequence is TGTGCCAGCAGCTTTGGGACACCGAACACTGAAGCTTTCTTT. Translating it yields CASSFGTPNTEAFF.

This clone has just one count. This chain uses TRBV12-3 or TRBV12-4 with TRBJ1-6; D perhaps matches TRBD1 (5 bases). With 5 bases removed from V and 9 bases from J, the gap between germline ends came to 11 bases. CDR3 length: 13 amino acids. CDR3 sequence reads: CASSRTQASPLHF. DNA for the CDR3: TGTGCCAGCAGTCGGACACAGGCTTCACCCCTCCACTTT.

V is TRBV4-3 and J is TRBJ1-3, with D tentatively TRBD1 (5 bases). The germline V gene has CDR1 LGHNA and CDR2 YSLEER. This CDR3 has 15 amino acids. Trimming removed 2 bases at V and 1 base at J, with 9 bases between. CDR3 sequence (DNA): TGCGCCAGCAGCCAACCAGGGTCTTCTGGAAACACCATATATTTT. This gives the protein CASSQPGSSGNTIYF.

The gene calls are TRBV5-5 and TRBJ1-3; 7 bases agree with TRBD1. The germline V gene has CDR1 SGHKS and CDR2 YYEKEE (reference sequence). V lost 0 bases and J lost 7; bases outside the gene matches: 4. This CDR3 has 14 residues. The CDR3 reads CASSLDQGGNTIYF. The CDR3 DNA sequence: TGTGCCAGCAGCTTGGACCAGGGGGGGAACACCATATATTTT.

The chain recombines TRBV7-9 with TRBJ1-1; D not certain. The germline gives CDR1 SEHNR, CDR2 FQNEAQ (reference sequence). The CDR3 loop spans 17 amino acids. V was shortened by 1 base and J by 1 base, with 16 bases between the two germline ends. The CDR3 nucleotides read TGTGCCAGCAGCTTAGGGGTTGTGCGGAGACCGAACACTGAAGCTTTCTTT. Protein sequence: CASSLGVVRRPNTEAFF.

The chain joins TRBV18 to TRBJ1-1, with a tentative D call TRBD1 (6 bases). CDR1 KGHSH and CDR2 LQKENI come from the germline V gene. This CDR3 has 13 residues. The germline V and J ends were trimmed by 8 bases and 2 bases, with 12 bases remaining between them. CDR3 amino acids: CASMIQGNTEAFF. The CDR3 bases are TGTGCCAGCATGATACAGGGAAACACTGAAGCTTTCTTT.

The gene calls are TRBV19 and TRBJ2-1; D not certain. Trimming took off 5 bases at V and 7 bases at J, with 9 bases between the two ends. In germline, CDR1 is LNHDA, CDR2 SQIVND (reference sequence). The CDR3 is 12 amino acids. The CDR3: CASSSVANEQFF. The CDR3 nucleotides are TGTGCCAGTAGTTCGGTCGCGAATGAGCAGTTCTTC. The variable domain in full, with the rest retrieved from reference TRBV19 and TRBJ2-1, is DGGITQSPKYLFRKEGQNVTLSCEQNLNHDAMYWYRQDPGQGLRLIYYSQIVNDFQKGDIAEGYSVSREKKESFPLTVTSAQKNPTAFYLCASSSVANEQFFGPGTRLTVL.

The chain uses TRBV7-3 and TRBJ2-1; D uncertain. V shed 5 bases and J shed 6 bases, with 11 bases lying between them. Germline lookup yields CDR1 SGHTA and CDR2 FQGTGA. The CDR3 runs 13 residues. CDR3 coding DNA: TGTGCCAGCAGCCAGCTCCCAGGCAATGAGCAGTTCTTC. It is translated as CASSQLPGNEQFF. The variable domain in full, completed from reference TRBV7-3 and TRBJ2-1, reads GAGVSQTPSNKVTEKGKYVELRCDPISGHTALYWYRQSLGQGPEFLIYFQGTGAADDSGLPNDRFFAVRPEGSVSTLKIQRTERGDSAVYLCASSQLPGNEQFFGPGTRLTVL.

The rearrangement joins TRBV30 to TRBJ1-5; the D is unclear. The CDR3 contains 13 residues. V lost 2 bases to trimming and J lost 2 bases, with 7 bases between them. Germline V gene lookup returns CDR1 GTSNPN and CDR2 SVGIG (reference sequence). In DNA, the CDR3 is TGTGCCTGGAGTTTTGCCGGCAATCAGCCCCAGCATTTT. Amino acid sequence: CAWSFAGNQPQHF. The full variable domain, with the rest looked up from reference TRBV30 and TRBJ1-5, is SQTIHQWPATLVQPVGSPLSLECTVEGTSNPNLYWYRQAAGRGLQLLFYSVGIGQISSEVPQNLSASRPQDRQFILSSKKLLLSDSGFYLCAWSFAGNQPQHFGDGTRLSIL.

The chain joins TRBV7-2 to TRBJ2-3, with 11 bases matching TRBD2. Germline CDR1 SGHTA, CDR2 FQGNSA. The CDR3 loop spans 18 amino acids. V shed 4 bases and J 2 bases; nucleotides not matched to a gene: 11. CDR3 bases: TGTGCCAGCAGCTCTAGCGGGGGGCCCCGCTACTACACAGATACGCAGTATTTT. It encodes CASSSSGGPRYYTDTQYF.

This rearrangement joins TRBV19 to TRBJ2-1; D is unclear. Trimming left V 5 bases short and J 8 bases short, with 13 bases between. Germline values: CDR1 LNHDA, CDR2 SQIVND (reference sequence). This CDR3 comprises 13 residues. The CDR3 sequence is CASSPLSKDEQFF. The CDR3 DNA reads TGTGCCAGTAGTCCCCTTTCCAAGGATGAGCAGTTCTTC.

The chain couples TRBV25-1 to TRBJ2-7, with D perhaps TRBD1 or TRBD2 (5 bases each). Germline CDR1 is MGHDK and CDR2 is SYGVNS. The CDR3 loop spans 13 amino acids. V was shortened by 4 bases and J by 2 bases, with 9 bases between the two germline ends. This CDR3 reads CASSAGDPYEQYF. DNA for the CDR3: TGTGCCAGCAGTGCCGGGGACCCCTACGAGCAGTACTTC.

The J gene is TRBJ2-3, the V gene TRBV4-1, with 8 bases aligning to TRBD2. Germline CDR1 is MGHRA and CDR2 is YSYEKL. This CDR3 has 16 residues. V shed 1 base and J 1 base; nucleotides not matched to a gene: 4. The CDR3 DNA sequence: TGCGCCAGCAGCCAAGCTCTAGCGGGCGGCACAGATACGCAGTATTTT. Amino acids: CASSQALAGGTDTQYF.